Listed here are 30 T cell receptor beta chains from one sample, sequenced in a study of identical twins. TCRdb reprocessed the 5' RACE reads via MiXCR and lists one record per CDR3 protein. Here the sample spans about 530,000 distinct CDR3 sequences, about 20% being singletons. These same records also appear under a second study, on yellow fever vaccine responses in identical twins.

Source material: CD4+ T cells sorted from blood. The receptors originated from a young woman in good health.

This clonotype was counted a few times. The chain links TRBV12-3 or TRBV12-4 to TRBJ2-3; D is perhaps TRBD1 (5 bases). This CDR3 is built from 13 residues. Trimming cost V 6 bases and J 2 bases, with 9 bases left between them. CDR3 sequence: CASSRQFTDTQYF. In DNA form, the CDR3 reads TGTGCCAGCAGCAGACAGTTCACAGATACGCAGTATTTT.

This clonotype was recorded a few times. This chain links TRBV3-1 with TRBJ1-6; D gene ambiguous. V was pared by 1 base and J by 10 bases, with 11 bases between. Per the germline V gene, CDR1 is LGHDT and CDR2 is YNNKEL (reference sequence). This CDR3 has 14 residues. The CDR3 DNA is TGTGCCAGCAGCCAAGTCCCGGCACCGTCACCCCTCCACTTT. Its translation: CASSQVPAPSPLHF. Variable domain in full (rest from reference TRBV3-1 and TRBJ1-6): DTAVSQTPKYLVTQMGNDKSIKCEQNLGHDTMYWYKQDSKKFLKIMFSYNNKELIINETVPNRFSPKSPDKAHLNLHINSLELGDSAVYFCASSQVPAPSPLHFGNGTRLTVT.

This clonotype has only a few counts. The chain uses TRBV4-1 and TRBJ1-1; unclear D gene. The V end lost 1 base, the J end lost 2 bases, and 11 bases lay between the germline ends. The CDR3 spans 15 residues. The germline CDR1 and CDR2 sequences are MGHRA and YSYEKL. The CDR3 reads CASSQGALGNTEAFF. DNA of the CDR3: TGCGCCAGCAGCCAAGGGGCTCTCGGCAACACTGAAGCTTTCTTT.

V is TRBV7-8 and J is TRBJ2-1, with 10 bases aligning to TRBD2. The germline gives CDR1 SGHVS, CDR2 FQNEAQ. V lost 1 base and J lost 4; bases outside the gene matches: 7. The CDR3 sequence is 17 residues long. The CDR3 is CASSLGPSGRWYNEQFF. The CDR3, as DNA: TGTGCCAGCAGCTTAGGTCCTAGCGGGAGATGGTACAATGAGCAGTTCTTC. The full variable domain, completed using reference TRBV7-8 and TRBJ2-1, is GAGVSQSPRYKVAKRGQDVALRCDPISGHVSLFWYQQALGQGPEFLTYFQNEAQLDKSGLPSDRFFAERPEGSVSTLKIQRTQQEDSAVYLCASSLGPSGRWYNEQFFGPGTRLTVL.

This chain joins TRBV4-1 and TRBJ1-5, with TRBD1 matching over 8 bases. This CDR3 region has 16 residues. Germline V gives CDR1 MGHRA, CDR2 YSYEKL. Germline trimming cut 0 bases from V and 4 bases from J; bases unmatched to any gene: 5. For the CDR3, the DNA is TGCGCCAGCAGCCAAGACGGACAGGGTCGGAATCAGCCCCAGCATTTT. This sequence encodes CASSQDGQGRNQPQHF.

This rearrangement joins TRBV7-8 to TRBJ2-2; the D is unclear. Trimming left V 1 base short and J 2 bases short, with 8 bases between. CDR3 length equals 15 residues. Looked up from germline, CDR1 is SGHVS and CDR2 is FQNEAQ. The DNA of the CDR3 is TGTGCCAGCAGCTTAGTGAGGAGTAACACCGGGGAGCTGTTTTTT. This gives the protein CASSLVRSNTGELFF.

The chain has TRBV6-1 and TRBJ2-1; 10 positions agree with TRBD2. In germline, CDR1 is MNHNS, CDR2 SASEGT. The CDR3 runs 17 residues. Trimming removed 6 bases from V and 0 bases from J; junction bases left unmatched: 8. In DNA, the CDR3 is TGTGCCAGCAGGGGACTAGCGAAAGACCTCTCCTACAATGAGCAGTTCTTC. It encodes CASRGLAKDLSYNEQFF.

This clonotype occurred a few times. The CDR3 reads CASSPLGHSSYEQYF. CDR3 bases: TGTGCCAGCTCACCGTTAGGACATAGCTCCTACGAGCAGTACTTC. V and J are TRBV18 and TRBJ2-7, with D tentatively TRBD1 (5 bases). Germline CDR1 KGHSH, CDR2 LQKENI. The CDR3 extends over 15 amino acids. Trimming cost V 3 bases and J 0 bases, with 12 bases left between them.

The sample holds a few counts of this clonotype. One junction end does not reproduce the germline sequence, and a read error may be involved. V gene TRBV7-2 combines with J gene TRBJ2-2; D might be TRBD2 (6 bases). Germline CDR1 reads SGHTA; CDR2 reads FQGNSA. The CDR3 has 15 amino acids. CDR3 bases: TGTGCCAGCAGTTTAGCCCTAGCGTCCACCGGGGAGCTGTTTTTT. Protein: CASSLALASTGELFF.

CDR3 protein: CASSLTPGQMYQETQYF. CDR3 coding DNA: TGTGCCAGCAGCTTGACACCGGGACAAATGTACCAAGAGACCCAGTACTTC. V usage is TRBV11-3 and J usage is TRBJ2-5; tentatively, D is TRBD1 (6 bases). CDR3 length: 17 amino acids. Germline V gene data show CDR1 as SGHNT and CDR2 as YENEEA. The V end lost 3 bases, the J end lost 0 bases, and 17 bases lay between the germline ends.

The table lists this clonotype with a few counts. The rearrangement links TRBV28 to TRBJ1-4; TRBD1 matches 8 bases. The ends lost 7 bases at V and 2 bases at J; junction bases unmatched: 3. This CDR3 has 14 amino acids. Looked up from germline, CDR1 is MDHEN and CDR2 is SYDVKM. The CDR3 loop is CASTGGVTNEKLFF. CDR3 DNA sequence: TGTGCCAGCACAGGGGGCGTCACTAATGAAAAACTGTTTTTT.

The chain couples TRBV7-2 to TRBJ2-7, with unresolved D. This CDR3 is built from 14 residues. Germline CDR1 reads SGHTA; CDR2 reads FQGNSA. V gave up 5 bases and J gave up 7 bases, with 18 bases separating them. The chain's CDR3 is CASSPRMSLGEQYF. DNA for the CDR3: TGTGCCAGCAGCCCCAGGATGTCCCTGGGGGAGCAGTACTTC. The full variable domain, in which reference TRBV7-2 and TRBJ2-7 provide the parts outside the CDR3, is GAGVSQSPSNKVTEKGKDVELRCDPISGHTALYWYRQSLGQGLEFLIYFQGNSAPDKSGLPSDRFSAERTGGSVSTLTIQRTQQEDSAVYLCASSPRMSLGEQYFGPGTRLTVT.

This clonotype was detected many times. DNA of the CDR3: TGTGCCAGCAGTCTGGCCATCCAAGAGACCCAGTACTTC. As protein: CASSLAIQETQYF. The gene calls are TRBV12-3 or TRBV12-4 and TRBJ2-5; D is undetermined. This CDR3 contains 13 residues. The V end lost 5 bases, the J end lost 1 base, and 8 bases lay between the germline ends.

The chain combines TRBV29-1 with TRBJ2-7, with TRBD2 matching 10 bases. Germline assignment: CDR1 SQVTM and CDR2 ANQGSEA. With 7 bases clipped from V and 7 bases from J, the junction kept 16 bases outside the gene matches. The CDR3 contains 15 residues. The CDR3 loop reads CSAGTKAGGPGEQYF. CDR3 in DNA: TGCAGCGCCGGCACTAAAGCGGGAGGGCCCGGAGAGCAGTACTTC.

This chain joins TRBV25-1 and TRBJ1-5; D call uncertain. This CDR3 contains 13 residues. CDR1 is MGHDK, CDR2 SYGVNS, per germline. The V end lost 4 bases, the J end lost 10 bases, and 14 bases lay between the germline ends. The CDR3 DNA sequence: TGTGCCAGCAGTGGGCCTCTTCGGGATCCCCAGCATTTT. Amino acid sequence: CASSGPLRDPQHF.

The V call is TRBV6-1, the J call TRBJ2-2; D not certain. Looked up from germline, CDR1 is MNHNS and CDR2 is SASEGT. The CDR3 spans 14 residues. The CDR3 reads CASTVFANTGELFF. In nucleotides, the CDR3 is TGTGCGTCCACCGTGTTCGCGAACACCGGGGAGCTGTTTTTT.

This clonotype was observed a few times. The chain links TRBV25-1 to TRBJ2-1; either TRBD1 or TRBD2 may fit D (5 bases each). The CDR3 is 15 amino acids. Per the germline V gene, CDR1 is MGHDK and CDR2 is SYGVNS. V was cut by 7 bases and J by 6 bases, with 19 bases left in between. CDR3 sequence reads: CASTEWGKVGNEQFF. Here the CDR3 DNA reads TGTGCCAGCACCGAATGGGGGAAAGTGGGCAATGAGCAGTTCTTC.

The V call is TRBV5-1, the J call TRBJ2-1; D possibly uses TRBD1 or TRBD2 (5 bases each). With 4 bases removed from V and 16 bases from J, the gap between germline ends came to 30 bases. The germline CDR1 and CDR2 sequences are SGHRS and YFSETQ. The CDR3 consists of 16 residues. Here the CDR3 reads CASSRDTSGTRTIGFF. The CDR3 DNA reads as TGCGCCAGCAGCCGGGATACCTCCGGGACCCGTACAATTGGTTTCTTC.

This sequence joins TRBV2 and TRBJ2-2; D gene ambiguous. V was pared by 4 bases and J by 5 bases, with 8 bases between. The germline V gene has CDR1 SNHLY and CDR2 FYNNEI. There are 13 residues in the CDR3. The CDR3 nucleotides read TGTGCCAGCAGTGCCCGGCAGACCGGGGAGCTGTTTTTT. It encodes CASSARQTGELFF.

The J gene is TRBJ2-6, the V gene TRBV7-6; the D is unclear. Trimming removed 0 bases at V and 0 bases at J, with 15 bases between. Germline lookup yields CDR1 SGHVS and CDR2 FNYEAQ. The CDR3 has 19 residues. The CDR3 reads CASSLAPRGEASGANVLTF. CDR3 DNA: TGTGCCAGCAGCTTAGCTCCCAGAGGAGAAGCCTCTGGGGCCAACGTCCTGACTTTC.

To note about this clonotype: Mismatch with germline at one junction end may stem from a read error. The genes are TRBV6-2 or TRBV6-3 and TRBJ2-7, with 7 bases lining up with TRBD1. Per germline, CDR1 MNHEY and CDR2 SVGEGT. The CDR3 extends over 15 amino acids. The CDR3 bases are TGTGCCAGCAGTGACTCGGGACAGCCGGCATGGGAGCAGTACTTC. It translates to CASSDSGQPAWEQYF.

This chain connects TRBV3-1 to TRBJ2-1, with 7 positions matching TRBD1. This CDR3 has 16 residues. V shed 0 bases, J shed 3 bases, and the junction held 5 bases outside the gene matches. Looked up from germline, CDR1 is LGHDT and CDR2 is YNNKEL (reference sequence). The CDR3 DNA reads TGTGCCAGCAGCCAAGATGGGAGACAGGGCTACAATGAGCAGTTCTTC. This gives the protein CASSQDGRQGYNEQFF.

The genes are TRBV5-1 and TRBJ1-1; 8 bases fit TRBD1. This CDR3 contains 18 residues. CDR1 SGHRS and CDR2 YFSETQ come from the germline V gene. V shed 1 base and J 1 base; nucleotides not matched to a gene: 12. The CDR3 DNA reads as TGCGCCAGCAGCTTGATTACAGGGGGGTTAGGGCCGAACACTGAAGCTTTCTTT. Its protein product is CASSLITGGLGPNTEAFF.

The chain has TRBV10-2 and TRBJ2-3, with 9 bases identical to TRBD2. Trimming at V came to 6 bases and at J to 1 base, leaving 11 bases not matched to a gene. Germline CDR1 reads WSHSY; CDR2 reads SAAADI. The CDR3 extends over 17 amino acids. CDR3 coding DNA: TGCGCCAGCAGAGGACTAAGACTAGCGGAACGCACAGATACGCAGTATTTT. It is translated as CASRGLRLAERTDTQYF.

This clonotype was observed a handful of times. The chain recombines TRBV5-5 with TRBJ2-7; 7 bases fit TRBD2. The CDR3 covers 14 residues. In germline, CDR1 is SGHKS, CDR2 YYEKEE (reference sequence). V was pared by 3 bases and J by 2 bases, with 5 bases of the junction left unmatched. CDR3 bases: TGTGCCAGCAGCTCCGGGACTATGGCCTACGAGCAGTACTTC. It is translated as CASSSGTMAYEQYF. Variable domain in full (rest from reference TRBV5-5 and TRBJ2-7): DAGVTQSPTHLIKTRGQQVTLRCSPISGHKSVSWYQQVLGQGPQFIFQYYEKEERGRGNFPDRFSARQFPNYSSELNVNALLLGDSALYLCASSSGTMAYEQYFGPGTRLTVT.

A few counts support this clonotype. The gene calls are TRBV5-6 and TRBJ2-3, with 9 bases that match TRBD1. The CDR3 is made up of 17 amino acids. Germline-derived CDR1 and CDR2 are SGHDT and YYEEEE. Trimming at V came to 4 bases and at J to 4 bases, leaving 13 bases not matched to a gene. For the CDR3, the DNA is TGTGCCAGCAGCCCAGCCAACCGGGACAGGGTTCCAGATACGCAGTATTTT. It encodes CASSPANRDRVPDTQYF.

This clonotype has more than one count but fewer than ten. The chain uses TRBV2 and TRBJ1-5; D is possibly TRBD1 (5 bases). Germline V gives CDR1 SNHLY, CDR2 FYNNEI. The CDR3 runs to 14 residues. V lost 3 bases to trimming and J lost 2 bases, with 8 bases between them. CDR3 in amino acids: CASSDGRGNQPQHF. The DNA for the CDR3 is TGTGCCAGCAGTGATGGCAGGGGCAATCAGCCCCAGCATTTT.

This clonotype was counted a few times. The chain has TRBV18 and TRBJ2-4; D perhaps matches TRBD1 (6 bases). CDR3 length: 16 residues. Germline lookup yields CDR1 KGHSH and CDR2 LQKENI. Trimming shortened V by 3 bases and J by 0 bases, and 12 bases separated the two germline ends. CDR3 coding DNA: TGTGCCAGCTCACCCGGGACACCCATAGCCAAAAACATTCAGTACTTC. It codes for CASSPGTPIAKNIQYF.

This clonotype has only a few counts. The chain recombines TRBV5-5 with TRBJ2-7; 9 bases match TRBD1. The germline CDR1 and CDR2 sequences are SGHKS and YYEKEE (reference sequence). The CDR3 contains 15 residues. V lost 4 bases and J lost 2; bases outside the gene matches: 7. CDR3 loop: CASSKDRGFTYEQYF. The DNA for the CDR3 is TGTGCCAGCAGCAAGGACAGGGGCTTTACCTACGAGCAGTACTTC.

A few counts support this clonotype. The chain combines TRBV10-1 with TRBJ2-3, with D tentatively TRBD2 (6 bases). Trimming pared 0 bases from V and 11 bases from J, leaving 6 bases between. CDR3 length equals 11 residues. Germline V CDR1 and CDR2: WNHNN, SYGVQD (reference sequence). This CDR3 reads CASSESGRQYF. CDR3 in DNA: TGCGCCAGCAGTGAGTCCGGGAGGCAGTATTTT.